This T cell receptor (beta chain) stems from a study of T cell changes during pregnancy in multiple sclerosis. Using immunoSEQ multiplex PCR, the repertoire was profiled, and TCRdb retains in-frame clones only, with some absent. Counted here are about 120,000 clones, over 85% occurring once; the ten biggest clones make up 6.2%. The CDR3 covers 17 residues. V shed 3 bases and J shed 2 bases, with 17 bases lying between them. The V gene's germline CDR1 is MDHEN and CDR2 SYDVKM. This specimen was peripheral blood, taken before pregnancy. The receptor was derived from a female donor with multiple sclerosis, enrolled in a pregnancy study. The genes are TRBV28 and TRBJ2-1; maybe TRBD2 (6 bases). The CDR3 coding sequence is TGTGCCAGCAGTTTTGAGAGTCCGGGACTCCCCTACAATGAGCAGTTCTTC. Amino acid sequence: CASSFESPGLPYNEQFF.